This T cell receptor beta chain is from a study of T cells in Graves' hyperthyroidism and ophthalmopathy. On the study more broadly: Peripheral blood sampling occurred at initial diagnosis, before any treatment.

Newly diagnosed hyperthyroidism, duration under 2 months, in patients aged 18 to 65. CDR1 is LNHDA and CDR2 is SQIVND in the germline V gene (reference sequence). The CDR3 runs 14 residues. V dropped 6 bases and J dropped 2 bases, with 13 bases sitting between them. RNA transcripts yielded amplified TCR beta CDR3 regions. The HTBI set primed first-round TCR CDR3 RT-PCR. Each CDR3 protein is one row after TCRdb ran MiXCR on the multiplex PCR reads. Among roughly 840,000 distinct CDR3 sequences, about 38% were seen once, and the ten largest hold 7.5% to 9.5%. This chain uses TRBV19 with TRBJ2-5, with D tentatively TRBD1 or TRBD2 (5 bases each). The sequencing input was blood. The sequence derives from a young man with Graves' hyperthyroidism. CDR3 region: CASSQGELQETQYF. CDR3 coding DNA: TGTGCCAGTAGCCAGGGAGAGTTACAAGAGACCCAGTACTTC.